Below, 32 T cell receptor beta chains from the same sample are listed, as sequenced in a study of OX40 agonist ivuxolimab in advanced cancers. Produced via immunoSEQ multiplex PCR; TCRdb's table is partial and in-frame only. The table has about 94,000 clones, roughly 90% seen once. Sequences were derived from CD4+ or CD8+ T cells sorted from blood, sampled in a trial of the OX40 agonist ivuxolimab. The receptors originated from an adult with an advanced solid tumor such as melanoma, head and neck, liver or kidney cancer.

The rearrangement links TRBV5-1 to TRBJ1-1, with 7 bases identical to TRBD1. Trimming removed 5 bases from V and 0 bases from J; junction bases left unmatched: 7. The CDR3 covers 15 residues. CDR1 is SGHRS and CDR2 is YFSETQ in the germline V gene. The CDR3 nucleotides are TGCGCCAGCAGGCTAGGGGACAGCATGAACACTGAAGCTTTCTTT. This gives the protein CASRLGDSMNTEAFF.

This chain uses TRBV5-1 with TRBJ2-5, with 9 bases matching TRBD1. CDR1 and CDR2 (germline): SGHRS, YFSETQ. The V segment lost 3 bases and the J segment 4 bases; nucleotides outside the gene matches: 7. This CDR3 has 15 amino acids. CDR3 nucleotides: TGCGCCAGCAGCTCTCCGCCGGGACAGGGAGAGACCCAGTACTTC. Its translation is CASSSPPGQGETQYF.

The CDR3 DNA follows: TGTGCCAGCAGTCTATTGTTGACTGAAGCTTTCTTT. It codes for CASSLLLTEAFF. V is TRBV27 and J is TRBJ1-1; no firm D call. Between the trimmed V and J ends, which lost 5 bases and 5 bases, there was a span of 9 bases. From germline, CDR1 is MNHEY and CDR2 SMNVEV (reference sequence). This CDR3 contains 12 residues.

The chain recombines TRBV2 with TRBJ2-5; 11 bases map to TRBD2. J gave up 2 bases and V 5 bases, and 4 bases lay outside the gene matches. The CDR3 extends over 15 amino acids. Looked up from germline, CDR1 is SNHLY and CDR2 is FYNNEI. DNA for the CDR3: TGTGCCAGCAGTCCGACTAGCGGGACTCAAGAGACCCAGTACTTC. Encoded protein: CASSPTSGTQETQYF.

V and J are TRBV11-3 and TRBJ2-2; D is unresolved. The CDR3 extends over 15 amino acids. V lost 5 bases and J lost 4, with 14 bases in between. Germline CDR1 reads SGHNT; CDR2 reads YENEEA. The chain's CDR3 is CASSQVQGRTGELFF. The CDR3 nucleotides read TGTGCCAGCAGCCAAGTACAAGGGCGCACCGGGGAGCTGTTTTTT.

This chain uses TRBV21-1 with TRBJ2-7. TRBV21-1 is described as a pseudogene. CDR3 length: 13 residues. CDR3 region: CPQSGTASYEQYF. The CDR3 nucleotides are TGTCCTCAATCCGGGACGGCTTCCTACGAGCAGTACTTC.

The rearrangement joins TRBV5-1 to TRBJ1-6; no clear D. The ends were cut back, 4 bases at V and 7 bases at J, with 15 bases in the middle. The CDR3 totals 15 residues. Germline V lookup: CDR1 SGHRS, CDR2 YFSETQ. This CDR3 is CASSRLEVTNSPLHF. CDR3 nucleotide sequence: TGCGCCAGCAGCCGTCTTGAGGTTACCAATTCACCCCTCCACTTT.

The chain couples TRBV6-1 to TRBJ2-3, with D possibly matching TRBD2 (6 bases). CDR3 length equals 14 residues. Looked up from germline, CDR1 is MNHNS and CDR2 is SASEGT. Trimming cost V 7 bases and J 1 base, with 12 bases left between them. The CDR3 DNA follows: TGTGCCAGCATTGGGACTGCTCGCACAGATACGCAGTATTTT. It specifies CASIGTARTDTQYF.

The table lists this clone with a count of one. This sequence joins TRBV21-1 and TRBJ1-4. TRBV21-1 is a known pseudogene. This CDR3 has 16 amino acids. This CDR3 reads CASSKEALQGGEKLFF. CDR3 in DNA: TGTGCCAGCAGCAAAGAGGCTCTCCAGGGAGGTGAAAAACTGTTTTTT.

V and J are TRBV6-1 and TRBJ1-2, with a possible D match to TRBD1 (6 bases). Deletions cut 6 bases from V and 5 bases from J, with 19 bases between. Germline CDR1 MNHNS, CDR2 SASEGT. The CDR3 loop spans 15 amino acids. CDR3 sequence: CASSTPGQTSYGYTF. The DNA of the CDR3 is TGTGCCAGCAGCACCCCGGGACAAACAAGTTATGGCTACACCTTC.

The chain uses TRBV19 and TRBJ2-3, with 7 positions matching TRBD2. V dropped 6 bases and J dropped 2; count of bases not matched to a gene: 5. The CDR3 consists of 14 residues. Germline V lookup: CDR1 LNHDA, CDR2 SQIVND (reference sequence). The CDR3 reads CASSPGLNTDTQYF. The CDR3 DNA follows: TGTGCCAGTAGCCCGGGACTAAACACAGATACGCAGTATTTT. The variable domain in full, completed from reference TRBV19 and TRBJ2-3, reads DGGITQSPKYLFRKEGQNVTLSCEQNLNHDAMYWYRQDPGQGLRLIYYSQIVNDFQKGDIAEGYSVSREKKESFPLTVTSAQKNPTAFYLCASSPGLNTDTQYFGPGTRLTVL.

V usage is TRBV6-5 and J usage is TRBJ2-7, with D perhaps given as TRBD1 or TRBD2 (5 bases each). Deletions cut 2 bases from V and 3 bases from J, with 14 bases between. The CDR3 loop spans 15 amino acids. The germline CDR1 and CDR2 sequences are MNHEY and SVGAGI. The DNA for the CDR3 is TGTGCCAGCAGTTACCAGCGGACACCGAACTACGAGCAGTACTTC. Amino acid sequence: CASSYQRTPNYEQYF.

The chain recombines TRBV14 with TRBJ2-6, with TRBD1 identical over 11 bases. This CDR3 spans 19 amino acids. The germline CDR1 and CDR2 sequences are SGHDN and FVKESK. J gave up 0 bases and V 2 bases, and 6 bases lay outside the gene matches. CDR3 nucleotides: TGTGCCAGCAGCCAATGGGACAGGGGGATAAGCTCTGGGGCCAACGTCCTGACTTTC. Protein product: CASSQWDRGISSGANVLTF.

The CDR3 nucleotides are TGCGCCAGCAGCCAAGAGTTCCTTCTAGGTGGTGAGCAGTTCTTC. Translated, it gives CASSQEFLLGGEQFF. The V and J genes are TRBV4-3 and TRBJ2-1; D is unclear. V dropped 0 bases and J dropped 9 bases, with 15 bases sitting between them. The CDR3 is 15 residues long. Germline V gene lookup returns CDR1 LGHNA and CDR2 YSLEER.

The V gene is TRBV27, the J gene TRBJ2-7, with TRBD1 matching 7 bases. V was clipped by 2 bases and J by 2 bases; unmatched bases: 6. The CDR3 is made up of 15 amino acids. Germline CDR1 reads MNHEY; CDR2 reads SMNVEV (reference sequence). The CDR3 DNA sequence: TGTGCCAGCAGTTTAAGGGGGCCAAAGCCCTACGAGCAGTACTTC. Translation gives CASSLRGPKPYEQYF.

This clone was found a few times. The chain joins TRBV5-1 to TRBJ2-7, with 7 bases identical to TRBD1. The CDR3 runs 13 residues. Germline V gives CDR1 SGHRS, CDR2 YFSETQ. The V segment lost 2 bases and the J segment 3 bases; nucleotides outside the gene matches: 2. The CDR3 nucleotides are TGCGCCAGCAGCTTTGACAGGGTCTACGAGCAGTACTTC. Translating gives CASSFDRVYEQYF.

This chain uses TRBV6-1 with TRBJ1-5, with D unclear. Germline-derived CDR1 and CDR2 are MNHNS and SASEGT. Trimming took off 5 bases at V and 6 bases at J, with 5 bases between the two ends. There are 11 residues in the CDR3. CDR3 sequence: CASSYPQPQHF. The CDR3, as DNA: TGTGCCAGCAGTTACCCTCAGCCCCAGCATTTT.

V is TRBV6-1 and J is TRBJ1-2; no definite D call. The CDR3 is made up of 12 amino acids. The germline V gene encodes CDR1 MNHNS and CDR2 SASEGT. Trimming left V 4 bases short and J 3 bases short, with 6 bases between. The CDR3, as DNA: TGTGCCAGCAGTGGGACGGACTATGGCTACACCTTC. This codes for CASSGTDYGYTF.

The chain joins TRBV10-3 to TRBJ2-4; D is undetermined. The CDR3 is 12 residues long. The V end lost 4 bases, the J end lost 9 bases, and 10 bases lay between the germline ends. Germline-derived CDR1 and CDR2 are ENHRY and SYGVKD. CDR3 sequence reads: CAISADKVIQYF. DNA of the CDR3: TGTGCCATCAGTGCTGACAAGGTCATTCAGTACTTC.

DNA of the CDR3: TGCAGCGTTGGACAGGGGTGGGACTATGGCTACACCTTC. It is translated as CSVGQGWDYGYTF. The gene calls are TRBV29-1 and TRBJ1-2; 8 bases line up with TRBD1. Trimming removed 4 bases from V and 3 bases from J; junction bases left unmatched: 4. The germline gives CDR1 SQVTM, CDR2 ANQGSEA. The CDR3 loop spans 13 amino acids. Full variable domain (missing parts from reference TRBV29-1 and TRBJ1-2): SAVISQKPSRDICQRGTSLTIQCQVDSQVTMMFWYRQQPGQSLTLIATANQGSEATYESGFVIDKFPISRPNLTFSTLTVSNMSPEDSSIYLCSVGQGWDYGYTFGSGTRLTVV.

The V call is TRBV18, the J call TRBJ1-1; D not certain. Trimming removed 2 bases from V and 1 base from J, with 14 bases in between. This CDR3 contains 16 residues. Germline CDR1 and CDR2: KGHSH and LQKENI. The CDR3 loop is CASSPIEWTKNTEAFF. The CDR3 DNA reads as TGTGCCAGCTCACCAATCGAATGGACGAAGAACACTGAAGCTTTCTTT.

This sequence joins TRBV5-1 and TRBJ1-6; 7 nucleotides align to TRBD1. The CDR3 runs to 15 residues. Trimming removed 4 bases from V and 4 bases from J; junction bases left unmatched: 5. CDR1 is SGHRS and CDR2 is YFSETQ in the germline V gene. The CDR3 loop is CASSNGTAYNSPLHF. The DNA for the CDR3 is TGCGCCAGCAGCAACGGGACAGCATATAATTCACCCCTCCACTTT.

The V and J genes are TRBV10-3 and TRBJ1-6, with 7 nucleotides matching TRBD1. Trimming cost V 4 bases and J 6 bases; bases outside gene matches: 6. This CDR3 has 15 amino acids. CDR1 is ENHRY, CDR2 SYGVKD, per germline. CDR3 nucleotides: TGTGCCATCAGTGCCGCGGCAGGGGGTAATTCACCCCTCCACTTT. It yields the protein CAISAAAGGNSPLHF.

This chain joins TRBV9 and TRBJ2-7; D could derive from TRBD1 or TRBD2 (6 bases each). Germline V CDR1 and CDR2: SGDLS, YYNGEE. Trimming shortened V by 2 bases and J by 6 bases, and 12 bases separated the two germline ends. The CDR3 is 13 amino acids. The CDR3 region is CASSVGGPGEQYF. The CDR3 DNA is TGTGCCAGCAGCGTGGGGGGCCCAGGCGAGCAGTACTTC. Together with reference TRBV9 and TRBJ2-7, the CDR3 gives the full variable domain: DSGVTQTPKHLITATGQRVTLRCSPRSGDLSVYWYQQSLDQGLQFLIQYYNGEERAKGNILERFSAQQFPDLHSELNLSSLELGDSALYFCASSVGGPGEQYFGPGTRLTVT.

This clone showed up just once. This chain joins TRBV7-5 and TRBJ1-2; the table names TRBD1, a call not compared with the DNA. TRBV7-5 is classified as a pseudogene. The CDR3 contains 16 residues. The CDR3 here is CARSLVTQHPNYGYTF. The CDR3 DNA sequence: TGTGCCAGAAGCTTAGTAACACAACACCCAAACTATGGCTACACCTTC.

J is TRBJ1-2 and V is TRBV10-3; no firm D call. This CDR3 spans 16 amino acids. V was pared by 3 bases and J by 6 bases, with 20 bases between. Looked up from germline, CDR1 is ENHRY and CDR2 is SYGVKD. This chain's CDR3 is CAISDFVREGRDGYTF. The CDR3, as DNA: TGTGCCATCAGTGATTTTGTTCGGGAAGGGAGGGATGGCTACACCTTC.

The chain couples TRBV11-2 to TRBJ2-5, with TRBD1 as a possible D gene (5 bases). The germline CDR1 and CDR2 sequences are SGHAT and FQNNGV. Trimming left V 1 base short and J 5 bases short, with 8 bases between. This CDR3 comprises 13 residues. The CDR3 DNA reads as TGTGCCAGCAGCTTAGGGGGCCCGGAGACCCAGTACTTC. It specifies CASSLGGPETQYF.

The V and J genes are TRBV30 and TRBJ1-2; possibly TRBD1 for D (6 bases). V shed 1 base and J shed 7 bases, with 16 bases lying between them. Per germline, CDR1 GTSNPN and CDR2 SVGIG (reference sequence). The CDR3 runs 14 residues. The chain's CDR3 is CAWSDTGRGGGYTF. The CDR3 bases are TGTGCCTGGAGTGACACAGGGAGGGGGGGTGGCTACACCTTC.

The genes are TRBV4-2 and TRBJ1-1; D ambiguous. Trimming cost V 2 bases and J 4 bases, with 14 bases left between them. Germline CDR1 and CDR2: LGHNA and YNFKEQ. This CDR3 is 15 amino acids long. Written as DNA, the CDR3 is TGTGCCAGCAGCCAACAGACCTCACGCGGCACTGAAGCTTTCTTT. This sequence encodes CASSQQTSRGTEAFF.

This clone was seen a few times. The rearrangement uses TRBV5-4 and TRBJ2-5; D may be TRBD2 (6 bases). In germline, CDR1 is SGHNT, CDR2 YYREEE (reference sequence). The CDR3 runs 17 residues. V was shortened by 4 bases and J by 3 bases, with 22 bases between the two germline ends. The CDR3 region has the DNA TGTGCCAGCAGCCTCTCCTCGGGTCGGCGGGGAAAAGAGACCCAGTACTTC. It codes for CASSLSSGRRGKETQYF.

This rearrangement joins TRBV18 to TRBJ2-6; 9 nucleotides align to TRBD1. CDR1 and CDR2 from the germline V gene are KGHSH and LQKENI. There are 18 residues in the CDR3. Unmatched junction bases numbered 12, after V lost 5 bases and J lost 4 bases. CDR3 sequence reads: CASSSGQGQTGGANVLTF. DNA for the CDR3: TGTGCCAGCTCATCGGGACAGGGCCAAACGGGGGGGGCCAACGTCCTGACTTTC.

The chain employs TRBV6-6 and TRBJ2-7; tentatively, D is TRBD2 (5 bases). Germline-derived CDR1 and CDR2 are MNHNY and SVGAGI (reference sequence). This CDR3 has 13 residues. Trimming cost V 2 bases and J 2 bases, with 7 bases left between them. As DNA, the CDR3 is TGTGCCAGCAGTTACCCCGGGACCTACGAGCAGTACTTC. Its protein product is CASSYPGTYEQYF.